The following is a TCR beta chain sequence with its context. No antigen is known for it. No much larger clone is present one base from it, and per-base qualities are unavailable. This sample was included in a study of blood T cell repertoires in COVID-19 (dated by TCRdb to about 2020). In the study overall: Samples from collaborators originated in the United States, Italy and Spain and spanned both the acute and convalescent phases of COVID-19. The prospective study material was composed of cDNA or gDNA derived from T cells, B-cell-depleted T cells, or PBMCs. The dataset comprised deeply sampled blood TCRbeta repertoires from subjects exposed to, actively infected with, or recovered from COVID-19. The repertoires were released in a freely available public database intended as a resource for research on the immune response to SARS-CoV-2. Samples were obtained from the ongoing ImmuneRACE study (first 160 participants) and from about 1,300 subjects provided by 6 global collaborators. The sample metadata nearly always contained a de-identified subject ID, COVID-19 status, age in years and sex. HLA class I and class II types, where available, came from metadata supplied by the sample provider rather than from assay-based typing.

Overall study outcomes, separate from this receptor: The quantity of clinical and demographic metadata differed by source and by participant and was supplied without curation.

Collaborating institutions collected whole blood in K2EDTA tubes following their own protocols. Collaborator samples were shipped for TCRbeta analysis as frozen whole blood, isolated PBMCs, or DNA extracted from either sample type. Trimming takes 4 bases off V and 5 bases off J; junction bases not matched to a gene: 7. According to the germline V gene, CDR1 reads SGHTA and CDR2 reads FQGNSA. The CDR3 runs 14 amino acids, cysteine and phenylalanine included. The only DNA kept is the CDR3, 42 bases in frame from the first base. TCRbeta CDR3 regions were amplified from genomic DNA by means of the immunoSEQ Assay, a bias-controlled multiplex PCR. Concerning the study's data processing: Nucleated cell counts per sample were estimated from amplification of reference gene primers within the assay. To quantify the absolute abundance of each unique TCRbeta CDR3 rearrangement, sequence reads were collapsed and filtered. For each sample, productive Simpson clonality was calculated as the square root of Simpson's diversity index across productive rearrangements. Drawn from immuneACCESS, this table holds only the in-frame rearrangements with V and J called that TCRdb kept. Clones are partly lost; checked studies trace under half to an unresolved V gene and leave the rest unexplained. That table is the source of V, J and clone size, and D and trimming were worked out from the DNA. In all, the sample holds some 48,000 clones, and around 83% of those were seen once. The ten largest clones take up 7.6% of the sample.

Rearrangement joined TRBV7-2 to TRBJ1-1; 7 bases in the junction line up with TRBD1. The sequenced sample was peripheral blood. The TCR sequence derives from a human donor in a cohort sampled during active COVID-19. The bases are TGTGCCAGCAGCTCGCGACAGGGTAGAACTGAAGCTTTCTTT. This is translated as CASSSRQGRTEAFF.